Each of the 3 T cell receptor beta chains below was sequenced from the same sample in a study of Graves' ophthalmopathy and Graves' hyperthyroidism (dated by TCRdb to the late 2010s). Sequencing relied on an Illumina HiSeq 2000. For repertoire sequencing, the TCR beta CDR3 regions were amplified from RNA transcripts. A first-round RT-PCR used HTBI primers with the Qiagen OneStep RT-PCR kit, followed by a second-round multiplex PCR, size selection and purification. The raw public data were reprocessed by TCRdb itself: fastp quality trimming at Q25, MiXCR clonotype calling, in-frame beta chains only. CDR3 protein duplicates are merged, each entry listing the most common genes and DNA. For this sample the table gives 600,000 to 950,000 distinct CDR3 sequences, of which approximately 40% were detected only once. Less than 55% of the sample lies in the top ten. Sequenced: peripheral blood. The receptors originated from an adult man with Graves' ophthalmopathy.

On this clonotype itself: A clone one base away is much larger, so this may be a read error. The V gene is TRBV25-1, the J gene TRBJ2-2; D might be TRBD2 (6 bases). Germline CDR1 and CDR2: MGHDK and SYGVNS. This CDR3 region has 15 residues. CDR3 bases: TGTGCCAGCAGTTCGACCGCAGGGAACACCGGGGGGCTGTTTTTT. This sequence encodes CASSSTAGNTGGLFF.

This clonotype was observed at least ten times. J is TRBJ2-5 and V is TRBV24-1; D may be TRBD1 (5 bases). The CDR3 loop spans 15 amino acids. The ends were cut back, 2 bases at V and 3 bases at J, with 12 bases in the middle. The germline V gene encodes CDR1 KGHDR and CDR2 SFDVKD. The chain's CDR3 is CATSDSGEGEETQYF. DNA of the CDR3: TGTGCCACCAGTGATTCAGGAGAAGGGGAAGAGACCCAGTACTTC.

This clonotype occurred a few times. The chain has TRBV5-8 and TRBJ1-2; 7 bases are a match to TRBD1. CDR1 is SGHTS and CDR2 is YDEGEE in the germline V gene. V lost 4 bases and J lost 5; bases outside the gene matches: 8. The CDR3 has 14 amino acids. CDR3 residues: CASSRDSQLYGYTF. The CDR3, as DNA: TGTGCCAGCAGCAGGGACAGCCAGCTTTATGGCTACACCTTC.